Listed here is a single T cell receptor beta chain. This clonotype was seen many times. Its binding antigen is unknown. No base qualities exist here, and no much larger clone lies one base off it. From its cysteine to its phenylalanine, the CDR3 spans 15 amino acids. The kept DNA is CDR3 alone, 45 bases in frame from the first base. Reading the germline V gene gives CDR1 SGHDN and CDR2 FVKESK. Compared with germline, V lacks 3 bases and J lacks 2 bases; bases without a gene match: 4. These data belong to a study of early T cells in non-severe SARS-CoV-2 infection (dated by TCRdb to the early 2020s). Looking at the study overall: Because TCR sequencing relied on bulk RNA taken from unsorted whole blood, pairing of alpha and beta chains was not possible.

Libraries came from 5' RACE. The run used a NextSeq 500. The TCR library protocol attached unique molecular identifiers to individual cDNA molecules to correct for sequencing error and PCR bias. Both TCR alpha and beta chains were sequenced, and tight co-correlation was observed between alpha and beta sequence abundances in each sample. The authors' analysis ran thus. Decombinator V4 was used to annotate the V gene, J gene and CDR3 of the TCR sequences. Expanded TCRs were defined as changing significantly between any two time points under a Poisson model with p below 0.0001. TCR abundances were normalised to the total number of TCRs sequenced per sample and expressed as counts per million. MAIT TCRs were defined by TRAV1-2 paired with TRAJ12, TRAJ20 or TRAJ33, and iNKT TCRs by TRAV10 paired with TRAJ18. A search of VDJdb, accessed on 1 November 2021, was run for TCRs annotated to CMV, EBV and SARS-CoV-2, with TCRs annotated for multiple antigens excluded. Starting from the raw public reads, TCRdb applied fastp trimming at Q25, assembled clones with MiXCR and retained in-frame beta chains. One record per CDR3 amino acid sequence lists the most common genes and DNA. The authors' filters were not applied to this entry. This sample gives some 75,000 distinct CDR3 sequences in total; approximately 13% of them show up just once. Of the sample, approximately 1.3% is held by the ten largest clones.

Set within a cohort of healthcare workers in London, UK, this nested case-control study involved weekly PCR testing of nasopharyngeal swabs along with blood sampling. Healthcare workers were recruited between 23 and 31 March 2020, during the week of the UK lockdown, and were followed weekly for up to roughly 16 weeks. What the study reported, not specific to this receptor: Matching against VDJdb was skewed toward anti-spike CD8 responses, likely underestimated virus-specific expansions, and missed private and CD4 specificities.

Sequencing input: whole blood. The receptor was derived from an adult who was a healthcare worker with PCR-confirmed SARS-CoV-2 infection or an uninfected control (not recorded which). Recombination joined TRBV14 with TRBJ2-3; the junction holds 8 bases that match TRBD1. The CDR3 region: CASSHRTGTTDTQYF. The bases read TGTGCCAGCAGCCATCGGACAGGGACCACAGATACGCAGTATTTT. Beyond the CDR3, the reference TRBV14 and TRBJ2-3 genes provide the residues; the full variable domain reads: EAGVTQFPSHSVIEKGQTVTLRCDPISGHDNLYWYRRVMGKEIKFLLHFVKESKQDESGMPNNRFLAERTGGTYSTLKVQPAELEDSGVYFCASSHRTGTTDTQYFGPGTRLTVL.